What follows are 16 T cell receptor beta chains derived from one specimen sequenced in a study of shared clonotypes between healthy human individuals. Sequencing was performed with immunoSEQ multiplex PCR; in TCRdb, only in-frame clones are kept and a portion is missing. The sample carries around 2,000,000 clones, 85% to 95% recorded once. Sequencing was performed on naive CD4+ T cells sorted from blood. Subset here: CD45RA+ positively selected. The source is a man between 18 and 35 years old in good health.

This rearrangement joins TRBV25-1 to TRBJ1-5; 11 nucleotides line up with TRBD1. Germline lookup yields CDR1 MGHDK and CDR2 SYGVNS. Trimming at V came to 6 bases and at J to 5 bases, leaving 0 bases not matched to a gene. The CDR3 length is 13 residues. The CDR3 region is CASRGQGDQPQHF. In DNA form, the CDR3 reads TGTGCCAGCAGGGGACAGGGGGATCAGCCCCAGCATTTT. The full variable domain, completed using reference TRBV25-1 and TRBJ1-5, is EADIYQTPRYLVIGTGKKITLECSQTMGHDKMYWYQQDPGMELHLIHYSYGVNSTEKGDLSSESTVSRIRTEHFPLTLESARPSHTSQYLCASRGQGDQPQHFGDGTRLSIL.

The rearrangement joins TRBV5-8 to TRBJ2-5, with D perhaps TRBD1 or TRBD2 (5 bases each). This CDR3 is 16 amino acids long. Germline CDR1 and CDR2: SGHTS and YDEGEE. The V gene lost 3 bases and the J gene lost 0 bases, with 15 bases spanning the gap. The CDR3 reads CASSSPGPPYQETQYF. The CDR3 nucleotides read TGTGCCAGCAGCTCACCGGGACCGCCGTACCAAGAGACCCAGTACTTC.

V usage is TRBV4-1 and J usage is TRBJ1-6; D gene ambiguous. The length of the CDR3 is 13 residues. Trimming removed 1 base at V and 10 bases at J, with 8 bases between. The V gene's germline CDR1 is MGHRA and CDR2 YSYEKL. The CDR3 sequence: CASSQGQGSPLHF. CDR3 bases: TGCGCCAGCAGCCAAGGCCAAGGGTCACCCCTCCACTTT.

Notes on this clone: The same CDR3 can be traced to other DNA sequences in this sample. The rearrangement links TRBV6-5 to TRBJ2-7; D unresolved. Germline V lookup: CDR1 MNHEY, CDR2 SVGAGI. The CDR3 is 15 amino acids. V was trimmed by 0 bases and J by 0 bases, leaving 9 bases between them. CDR3: CASSYSTGFSYEQYF. The CDR3 DNA is TGTGCCAGCAGTTACTCGACGGGTTTCTCCTACGAGCAGTACTTC.

V usage is TRBV18 and J usage is TRBJ1-6; tentative D call: TRBD1 (5 bases). The germline gives CDR1 KGHSH, CDR2 LQKENI. The CDR3 consists of 14 residues. The V gene lost 3 bases and the J gene lost 7 bases, with 10 bases spanning the gap. The CDR3 sequence is CASSPNDRNSPLHF. The CDR3 DNA sequence: TGTGCCAGCTCACCTAACGACAGAAATTCACCCCTCCACTTT.

The V gene is TRBV2, the J gene TRBJ1-4, with D tentatively TRBD1 (6 bases). This CDR3 spans 16 amino acids. Germline CDR1 is SNHLY and CDR2 is FYNNEI. Trimming removed 6 bases from V and 7 bases from J, with 21 bases in between. This CDR3 reads CASSPEGGGAGEKLFF. Here the CDR3 DNA reads TGTGCCAGCAGCCCCGAGGGGGGGGGCGCGGGTGAAAAACTGTTTTTT.

The chain joins TRBV6-1 to TRBJ2-1; TRBD2 matches 13 bases. The V gene's germline CDR1 is MNHNS and CDR2 SASEGT. Trimming cost V 5 bases and J 8 bases; bases outside gene matches: 6. The CDR3 sequence is 15 residues long. CDR3 sequence: CASSRTSGGLDEQFF. In DNA, the CDR3 is TGTGCCAGCAGTCGGACTAGCGGGGGACTCGATGAGCAGTTCTTC.

This rearrangement joins TRBV7-9 to TRBJ2-1; D unresolved. This CDR3 is 15 amino acids long. Trimming stripped 1 base from V and 3 bases from J, with 10 bases between. Germline-derived CDR1 and CDR2 are SEHNR and FQNEAQ (reference sequence). In DNA form, the CDR3 reads TGTGCCAGCAGCTTAGAGGGTTTCGACTACAATGAGCAGTTCTTC. This encodes CASSLEGFDYNEQFF.

The chain is built from TRBV29-1 and TRBJ2-7; TRBD2 matches 7 bases. Germline-derived CDR1 and CDR2 are SQVTM and ANQGSEA. Trimming cost V 4 bases and J 7 bases; bases outside gene matches: 10. This CDR3 spans 13 amino acids. The CDR3 region is CSVAPQLGGEQYF. The DNA for the CDR3 is TGCAGCGTTGCTCCTCAGCTGGGGGGGGAGCAGTACTTC.

The CDR3 DNA sequence: TGTGCCAGCAGTTTACTAGCAGTATCGGAGCAGTTCTTC. This gives the protein CASSLLAVSEQFF. This chain links TRBV28 with TRBJ2-1, with D perhaps TRBD2 (5 bases). CDR1 and CDR2 (germline): MDHEN, SYDVKM. There are 13 residues in the CDR3. Trimming cost V 2 bases and J 10 bases, with 12 bases left between them.

This clone was counted only a few times. V usage is TRBV25-1 and J usage is TRBJ1-2; D is uncertain. Trimming shortened V by 8 bases and J by 6 bases, and 16 bases separated the two germline ends. CDR3 length: 13 amino acids. In germline, CDR1 is MGHDK, CDR2 SYGVNS. CDR3 nucleotides: TGTGCCAGCGCGGATTGGAAAATCCATGGCTACACCTTC. It encodes CASADWKIHGYTF.

This chain connects TRBV25-1 to TRBJ2-4; D possibly matches TRBD1 or TRBD2 (5 bases each). Trimming pared 1 base from V and 1 base from J, leaving 8 bases between. Germline CDR1 is MGHDK and CDR2 is SYGVNS. The CDR3 contains 15 residues. DNA for the CDR3: TGTGCCAGCAGTGAATTGTGGGGGGCCAAAAACATTCAGTACTTC. Amino acids: CASSELWGAKNIQYF.

The V and J genes are TRBV2 and TRBJ2-2, with D possibly TRBD1 on 5 matching bases. Trimming cost V 2 bases and J 5 bases, with 6 bases left between them. The germline CDR1 and CDR2 sequences are SNHLY and FYNNEI. The CDR3 spans 13 residues. The DNA of the CDR3 is TGTGCCAGCAGTGAAAGGGGTACCGGGGAGCTGTTTTTT. This encodes CASSERGTGELFF.

This rearrangement joins TRBV29-1 to TRBJ2-3; the D gene is possibly TRBD2 (7 bases). Trimming pared 7 bases from V and 0 bases from J, leaving 14 bases between. Germline V gene lookup returns CDR1 SQVTM and CDR2 ANQGSEA. The CDR3 has 14 amino acids. CDR3 in amino acids: CSGGGLPSTDTQYF. CDR3 DNA sequence: TGCAGCGGAGGGGGACTACCTAGCACAGATACGCAGTATTTT.

Only one count was recorded for this clone. The germline gene is not matched at one end of the junction; a read error may be the cause. The chain joins TRBV9 to TRBJ2-1; 9 bases line up with TRBD2. CDR1 and CDR2 (germline): SGDLS, YYNGEE. The CDR3 length is 16 residues. The CDR3 DNA follows: TGTGCCAGCAGCGTAGTGCCTAGCGGGACCTACAGTGAGCAGTTCTTC. The encoded protein is CASSVVPSGTYSEQFF. The variable domain in full, completed from reference TRBV9 and TRBJ2-1, reads DSGVTQTPKHLITATGQRVTLRCSPRSGDLSVYWYQQSLDQGLQFLIQYYNGEERAKGNILERFSAQQFPDLHSELNLSSLELGDSALYFCASSVVPSGTYSEQFFGPGTRLTVL.

The rearrangement joins TRBV2 to TRBJ1-5; D might be TRBD1 (6 bases). Germline V gene sequence: CDR1 SNHLY, CDR2 FYNNEI. V was cut by 2 bases and J by 7 bases, with 12 bases left in between. This CDR3 contains 14 residues. CDR3 residues: CASSEPGGDQPQHF. Written as DNA, the CDR3 is TGTGCCAGCAGTGAACCCGGGGGCGACCAGCCCCAGCATTTT.